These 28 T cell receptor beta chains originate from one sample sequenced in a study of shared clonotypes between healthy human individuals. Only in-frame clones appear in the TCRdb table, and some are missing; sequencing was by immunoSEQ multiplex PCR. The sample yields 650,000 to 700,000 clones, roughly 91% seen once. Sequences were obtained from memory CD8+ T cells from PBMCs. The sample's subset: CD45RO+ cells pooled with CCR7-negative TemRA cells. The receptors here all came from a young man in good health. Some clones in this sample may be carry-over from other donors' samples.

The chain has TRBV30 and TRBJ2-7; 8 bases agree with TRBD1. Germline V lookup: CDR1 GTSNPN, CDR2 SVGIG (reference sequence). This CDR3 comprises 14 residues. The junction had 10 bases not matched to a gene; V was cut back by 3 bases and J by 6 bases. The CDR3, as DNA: TGTGCCTGGAGCACCGGGACAGGACGTTCCGAGCAGTACTTC. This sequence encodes CAWSTGTGRSEQYF.

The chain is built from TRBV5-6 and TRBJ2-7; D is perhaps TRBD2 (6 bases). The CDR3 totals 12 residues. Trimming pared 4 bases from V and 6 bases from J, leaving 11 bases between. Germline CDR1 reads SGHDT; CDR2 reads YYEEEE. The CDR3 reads CASSPVGGEQYF. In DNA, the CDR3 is TGTGCCAGCAGCCCAGTGGGGGGCGAGCAGTACTTC.

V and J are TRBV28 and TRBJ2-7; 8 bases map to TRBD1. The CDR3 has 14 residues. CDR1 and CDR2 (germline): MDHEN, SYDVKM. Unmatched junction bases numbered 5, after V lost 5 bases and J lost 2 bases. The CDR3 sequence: CASSNRGSAYEQYF. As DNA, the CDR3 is TGTGCCAGCAGTAACAGGGGGTCAGCCTACGAGCAGTACTTC.

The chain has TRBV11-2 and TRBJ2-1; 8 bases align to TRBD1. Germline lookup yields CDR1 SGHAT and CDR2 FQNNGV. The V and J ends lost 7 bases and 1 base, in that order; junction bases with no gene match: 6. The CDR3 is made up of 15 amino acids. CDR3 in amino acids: CASTPGQESYNEQFF. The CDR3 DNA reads TGTGCCAGCACCCCGGGACAGGAGTCCTACAATGAGCAGTTCTTC.

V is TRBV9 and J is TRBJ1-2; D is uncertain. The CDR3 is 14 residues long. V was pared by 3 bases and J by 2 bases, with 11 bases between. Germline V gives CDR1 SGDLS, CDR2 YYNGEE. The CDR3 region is CASSGEQSNYGYTF. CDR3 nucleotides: TGTGCCAGCAGCGGAGAACAGTCCAACTATGGCTACACCTTC.

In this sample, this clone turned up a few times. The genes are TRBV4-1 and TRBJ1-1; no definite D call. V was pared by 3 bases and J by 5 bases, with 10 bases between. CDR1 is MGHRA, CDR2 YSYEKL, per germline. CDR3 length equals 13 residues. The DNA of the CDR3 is TGCGCCAGCAGCCAGGGGAGGGAGACTGAAGCTTTCTTT. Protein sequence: CASSQGRETEAFF.

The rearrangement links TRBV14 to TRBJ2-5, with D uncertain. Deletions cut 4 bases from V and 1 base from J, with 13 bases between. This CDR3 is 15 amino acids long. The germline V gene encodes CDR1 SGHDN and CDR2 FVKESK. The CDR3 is CASSPGWFSQETQYF. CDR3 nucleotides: TGTGCCAGCAGCCCCGGGTGGTTCTCCCAAGAGACCCAGTACTTC.

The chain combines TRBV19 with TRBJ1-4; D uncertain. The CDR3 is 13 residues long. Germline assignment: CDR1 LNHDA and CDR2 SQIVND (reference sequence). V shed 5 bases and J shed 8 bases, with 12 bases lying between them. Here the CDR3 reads CASSEFSREKLFF. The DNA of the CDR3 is TGTGCCAGTAGTGAATTCTCGAGGGAAAAACTGTTTTTT.

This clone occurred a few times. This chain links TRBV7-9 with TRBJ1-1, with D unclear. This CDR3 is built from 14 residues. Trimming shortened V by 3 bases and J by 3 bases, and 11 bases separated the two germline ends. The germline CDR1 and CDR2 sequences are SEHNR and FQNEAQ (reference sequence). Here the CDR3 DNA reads TGTGCCAGCAGCTTCACAAGATTAGACACTGAAGCTTTCTTT. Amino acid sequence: CASSFTRLDTEAFF.

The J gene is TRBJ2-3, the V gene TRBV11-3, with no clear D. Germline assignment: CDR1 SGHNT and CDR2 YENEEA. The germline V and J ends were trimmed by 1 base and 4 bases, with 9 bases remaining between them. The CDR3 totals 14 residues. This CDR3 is CASSLGDFADTQYF. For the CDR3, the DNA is TGTGCCAGCAGCTTAGGGGATTTTGCAGATACGCAGTATTTT.

The CDR3 DNA is TGTGCCAGCAGTTACTCGACCCCGGGAGGTTATGGCTACACCTTC. Amino acid sequence: CASSYSTPGGYGYTF. V gene TRBV6-5 combines with J gene TRBJ1-2; D gene uncertain. CDR1 is MNHEY and CDR2 is SVGAGI in the germline V gene. The CDR3 has 15 amino acids. Trimming removed 0 bases from V and 5 bases from J, with 13 bases in between.

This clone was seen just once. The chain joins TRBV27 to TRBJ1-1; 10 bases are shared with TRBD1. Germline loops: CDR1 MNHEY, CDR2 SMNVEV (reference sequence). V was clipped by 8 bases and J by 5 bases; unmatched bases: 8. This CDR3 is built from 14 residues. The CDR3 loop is CASPGTGVRTEAFF. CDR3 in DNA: TGTGCCAGCCCCGGGACAGGGGTACGAACTGAAGCTTTCTTT.

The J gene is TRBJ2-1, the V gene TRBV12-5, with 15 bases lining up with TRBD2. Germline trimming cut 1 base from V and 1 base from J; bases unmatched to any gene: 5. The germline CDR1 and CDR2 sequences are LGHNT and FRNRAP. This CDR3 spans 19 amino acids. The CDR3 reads CASGLAGLAGGRSYNEQFF. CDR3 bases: TGTGCTAGTGGTTTGGCCGGACTAGCGGGAGGGCGATCCTACAATGAGCAGTTCTTC.

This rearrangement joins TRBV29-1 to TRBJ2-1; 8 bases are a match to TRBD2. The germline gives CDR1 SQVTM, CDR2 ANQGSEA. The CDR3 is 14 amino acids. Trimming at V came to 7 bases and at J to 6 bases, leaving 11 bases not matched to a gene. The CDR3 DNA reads TGCAGCGCCTTAGGCGGACTAGCTTCCAATGAGCAGTTCTTC. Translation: CSALGGLASNEQFF.

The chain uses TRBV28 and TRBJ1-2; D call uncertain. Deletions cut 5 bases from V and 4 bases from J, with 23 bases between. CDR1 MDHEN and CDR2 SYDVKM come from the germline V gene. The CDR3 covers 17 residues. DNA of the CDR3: TGTGCCAGCAGTCGACGCCTAGGAAGGGCAGTGGCCTATGGCTACACCTTC. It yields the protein CASSRRLGRAVAYGYTF.

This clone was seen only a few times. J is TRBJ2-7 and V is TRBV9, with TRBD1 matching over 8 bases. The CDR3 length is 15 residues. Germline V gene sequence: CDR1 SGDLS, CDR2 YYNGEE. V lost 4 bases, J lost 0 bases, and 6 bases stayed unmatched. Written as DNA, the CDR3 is TGTGCCAGCAGCCGGACAGGGTCGAGCTCCTACGAGCAGTACTTC. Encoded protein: CASSRTGSSSYEQYF.

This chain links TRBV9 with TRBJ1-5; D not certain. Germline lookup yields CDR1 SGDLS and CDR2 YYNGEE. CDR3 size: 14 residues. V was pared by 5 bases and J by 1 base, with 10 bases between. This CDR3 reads CASSSDPSNQPQHF. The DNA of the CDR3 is TGTGCCAGCAGTTCAGACCCGAGCAATCAGCCCCAGCATTTT.

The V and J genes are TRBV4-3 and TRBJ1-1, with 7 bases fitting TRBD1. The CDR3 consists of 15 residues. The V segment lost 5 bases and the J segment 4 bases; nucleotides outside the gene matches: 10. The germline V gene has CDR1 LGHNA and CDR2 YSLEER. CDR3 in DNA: TGCGCCAGCAGCAAAACCAGGGGGGGAAGCACTGAAGCTTTCTTT. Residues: CASSKTRGGSTEAFF.

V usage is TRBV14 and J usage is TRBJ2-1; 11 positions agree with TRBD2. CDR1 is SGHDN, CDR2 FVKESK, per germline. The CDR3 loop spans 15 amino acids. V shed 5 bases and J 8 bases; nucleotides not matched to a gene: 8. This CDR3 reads CASSTTSGMSYEQFF. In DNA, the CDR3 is TGTGCCAGCAGCACGACTAGCGGGATGAGCTATGAGCAGTTCTTC.

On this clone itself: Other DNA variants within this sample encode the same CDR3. The CDR3 nucleotides read TGTGCCAGCAGTTATGGCAGGGGCACTGAAGCTTTCTTT. This sequence encodes CASSYGRGTEAFF. The V and J genes are TRBV6-5 and TRBJ1-1, with D possibly matching TRBD1 (6 bases). CDR3 length equals 13 residues. Deletions cut 3 bases from V and 4 bases from J, with 9 bases between. In germline, CDR1 is MNHEY, CDR2 SVGAGI.

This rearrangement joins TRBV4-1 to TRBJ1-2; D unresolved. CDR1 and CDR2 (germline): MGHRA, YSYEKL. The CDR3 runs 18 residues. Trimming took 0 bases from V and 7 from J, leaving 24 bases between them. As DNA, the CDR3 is TGCGCCAGCAGCCAAGACCCACCCCGTCGGTCCCCCCGGAGTGGCTACACCTTC. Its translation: CASSQDPPRRSPRSGYTF.

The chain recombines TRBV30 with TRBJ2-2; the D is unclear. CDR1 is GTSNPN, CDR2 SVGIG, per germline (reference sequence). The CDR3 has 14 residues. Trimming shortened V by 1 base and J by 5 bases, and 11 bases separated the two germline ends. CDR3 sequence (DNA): TGTGCCTGGAGTGCATTATGGGAAACCGGGGAGCTGTTTTTT. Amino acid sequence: CAWSALWETGELFF.

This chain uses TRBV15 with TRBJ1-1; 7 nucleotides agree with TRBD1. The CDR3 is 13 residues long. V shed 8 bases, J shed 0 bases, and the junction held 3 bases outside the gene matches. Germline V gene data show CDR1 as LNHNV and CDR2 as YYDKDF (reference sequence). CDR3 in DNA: TGTGCCACCGGGGACAGCATGAACACTGAAGCTTTCTTT. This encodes CATGDSMNTEAFF.

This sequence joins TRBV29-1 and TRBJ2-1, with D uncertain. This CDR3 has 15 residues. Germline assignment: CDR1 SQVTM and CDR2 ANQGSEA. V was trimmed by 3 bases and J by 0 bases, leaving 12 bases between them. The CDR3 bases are TGCAGCGTTGAGGGCGGTCAGAGCTCCTACAATGAGCAGTTCTTC. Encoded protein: CSVEGGQSSYNEQFF.

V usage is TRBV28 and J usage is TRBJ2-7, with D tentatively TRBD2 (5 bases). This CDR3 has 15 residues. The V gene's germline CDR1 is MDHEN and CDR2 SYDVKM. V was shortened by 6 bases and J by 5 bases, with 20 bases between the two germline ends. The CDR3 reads CASSRVREASDEQYF. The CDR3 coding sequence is TGTGCCAGCAGCCGAGTCCGGGAAGCCTCAGACGAGCAGTACTTC. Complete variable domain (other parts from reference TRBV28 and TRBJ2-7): DVKVTQSSRYLVKRTGEKVFLECVQDMDHENMFWYRQDPGLGLRLIYFSYDVKMKEKGDIPEGYSVSREKKERFSLILESASTNQTSMYLCASSRVREASDEQYFGPGTRLTVT.

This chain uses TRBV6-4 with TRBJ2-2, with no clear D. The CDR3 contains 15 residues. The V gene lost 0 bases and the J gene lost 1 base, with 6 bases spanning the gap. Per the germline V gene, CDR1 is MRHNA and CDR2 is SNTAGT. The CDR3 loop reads CASSDSIENTGELFF. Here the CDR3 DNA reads TGTGCCAGCAGTGACTCCATCGAGAACACCGGGGAGCTGTTTTTT.

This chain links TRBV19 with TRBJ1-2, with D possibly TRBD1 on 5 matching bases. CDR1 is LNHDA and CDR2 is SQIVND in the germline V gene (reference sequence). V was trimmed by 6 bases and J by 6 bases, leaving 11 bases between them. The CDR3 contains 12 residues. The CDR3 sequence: CASSDSGHGYTF. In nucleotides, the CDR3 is TGTGCCAGTAGCGACAGTGGACATGGCTACACCTTC. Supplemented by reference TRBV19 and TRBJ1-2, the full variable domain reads DGGITQSPKYLFRKEGQNVTLSCEQNLNHDAMYWYRQDPGQGLRLIYYSQIVNDFQKGDIAEGYSVSREKKESFPLTVTSAQKNPTAFYLCASSDSGHGYTFGSGTRLTVV.

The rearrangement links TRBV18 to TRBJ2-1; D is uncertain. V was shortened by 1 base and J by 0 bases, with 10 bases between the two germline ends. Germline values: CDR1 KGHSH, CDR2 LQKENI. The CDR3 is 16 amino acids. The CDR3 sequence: CASSPQQRSSYNEQFF. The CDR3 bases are TGTGCCAGCTCACCACAGCAGAGGAGCTCCTACAATGAGCAGTTCTTC. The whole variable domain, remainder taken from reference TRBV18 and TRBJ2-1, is NAGVMQNPRHLVRRRGQEARLRCSPMKGHSHVYWYRQLPEEGLKFMVYLQKENIIDESGMPKERFSAEFPKEGPSILRIQQVVRGDSAAYFCASSPQQRSSYNEQFFGPGTRLTVL.